The subject of this entry is one T cell receptor (beta chain). Its cognate antigen is unknown. The entirety of the isolated RNA underwent reverse transcription, so expressed TCRB transcripts were sequenced. Libraries were prepared by immunoSEQ multiplex PCR; TCRdb keeps only in-frame clonotypes and omits some of them. The sample shows about 410,000 clones, about 15% of them seen only once. The CDR3 loop spans 13 amino acids. The germline V gene has CDR1 ENHRY and CDR2 SYGVKD. Trimming removed 2 bases at V and 4 bases at J, with 8 bases between. This entry comes from a study of beta chain features in type 1 diabetes. The overall study: Sorted cells from all samples, numbering 107,917,701, were examined.

Study-wide points: Within the patient group, naive, central memory and Treg TCRB repertoires appeared more similar to each other than within healthy donors.

V is TRBV10-3 and J is TRBJ2-5; D remains unclear. The source is a man aged 25 to 40 in good health. The specimen was naive CD4+ T cells from blood. The DNA of the CDR3 is TGTGCCATCAGTGAGGGCGATCGAGAGACCCAGTACTTC. This encodes CAISEGDRETQYF.